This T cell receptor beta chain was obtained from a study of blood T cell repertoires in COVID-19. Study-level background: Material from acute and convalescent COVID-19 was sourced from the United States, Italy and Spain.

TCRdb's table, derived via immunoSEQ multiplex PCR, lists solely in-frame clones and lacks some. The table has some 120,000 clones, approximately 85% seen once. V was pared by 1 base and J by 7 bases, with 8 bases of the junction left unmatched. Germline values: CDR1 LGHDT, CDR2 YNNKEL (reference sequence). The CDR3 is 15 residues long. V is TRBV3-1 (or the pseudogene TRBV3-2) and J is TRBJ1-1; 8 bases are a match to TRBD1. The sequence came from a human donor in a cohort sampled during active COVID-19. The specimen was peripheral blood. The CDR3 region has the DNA TGTGCCAGCAGCCAAGCTTCAGGGGGCGGCAGTGAAGCTTTCTTT. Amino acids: CASSQASGGGSEAFF.